The 24 T cell receptor beta chains below come from one sample, sequenced in a study of early T cells in non-severe SARS-CoV-2 infection. One entry per CDR3 protein, called by TCRdb with MiXCR from the 5' RACE reads. Of tens of thousands of distinct CDR3 sequences in the sample, roughly 10% were seen once. Sequenced: whole blood. These receptors were collected from an adult who was a healthcare worker with PCR-confirmed SARS-CoV-2 infection or an uninfected control (not recorded which).

This clonotype turned up a few times. The chain links TRBV18 to TRBJ2-3, with D possibly TRBD1 on 5 matching bases. The germline V gene has CDR1 KGHSH and CDR2 LQKENI. V dropped 2 bases and J dropped 6 bases, with 18 bases sitting between them. CDR3 length equals 16 residues. The CDR3 bases are TGTGCCAGCTCACCATCCGTGGCAGGGTTATCGGATACGCAGTATTTT. Translated: CASSPSVAGLSDTQYF.

This clonotype came up many times. CDR3 in amino acids: CSATDPGGGNKETQYF. The CDR3 region has the DNA TGCAGTGCTACCGACCCGGGGGGCGGGAATAAAGAGACCCAGTACTTC. The chain has TRBV20-1 and TRBJ2-5, with D tentatively TRBD2 (7 bases). CDR3 length equals 16 residues. V was trimmed by 4 bases and J by 3 bases, leaving 21 bases between them. Germline CDR1 DFQATT, CDR2 SNEGSKA (reference sequence).

A few counts support this clonotype. This rearrangement joins TRBV12-3 or TRBV12-4 to TRBJ1-6; the match to TRBD1 covers 7 bases. The CDR3 has 14 residues. V shed 7 bases, J shed 7 bases, and the junction held 7 bases outside the gene matches. Here the CDR3 reads CASTRQGGNSPLHF. DNA for the CDR3: TGTGCCAGCACCCGACAGGGAGGAAATTCACCCCTCCACTTT.

This clonotype appeared many times. The chain uses TRBV24-1 and TRBJ2-3; D might be TRBD2 (5 bases). V was shortened by 3 bases and J by 8 bases, with 14 bases between the two germline ends. From germline, CDR1 is KGHDR and CDR2 SFDVKD. This CDR3 comprises 14 residues. Here the CDR3 reads CATSDPRAASTQYF. CDR3 in DNA: TGTGCCACCAGTGATCCTAGAGCGGCAAGTACGCAGTATTTT.

The V call is TRBV20-1, the J call TRBJ2-2, with D perhaps matching TRBD2 (6 bases). The germline V and J ends were trimmed by 3 bases and 0 bases, with 14 bases remaining between them. Per germline, CDR1 DFQATT and CDR2 SNEGSKA (reference sequence). This CDR3 comprises 16 residues. CDR3 loop: CSARASAHANTGELFF. The DNA of the CDR3 is TGCAGTGCTAGGGCTAGCGCCCACGCGAACACCGGGGAGCTGTTTTTT.

The sample holds many counts of this clonotype. CDR3 sequence (DNA): TGTGCCAGTTCTAGGGGACAGGGGTACACTGAAGCTTTCTTT. Its translation is CASSRGQGYTEAFF. The rearrangement joins TRBV5-5 to TRBJ1-1, with TRBD1 matching 10 bases. This CDR3 comprises 14 residues. The ends lost 8 bases at V and 3 bases at J; junction bases unmatched: 7. Germline V CDR1 and CDR2: SGHKS, YYEKEE (reference sequence).

This clonotype was counted many times. The chain combines TRBV5-6 with TRBJ2-3, with D perhaps given as TRBD1 or TRBD2 (5 bases each). Germline CDR1 is SGHDT and CDR2 is YYEEEE. The CDR3 totals 16 residues. V lost 1 base and J 0 bases, leaving 12 bases between the germline ends. The CDR3 protein is CASSLWGSTSTDTQYF. In DNA, the CDR3 is TGTGCCAGCAGCTTGTGGGGGAGCACTAGCACAGATACGCAGTATTTT.

The rearrangement joins TRBV12-3 or TRBV12-4 to TRBJ2-7; D might be TRBD2 (5 bases). The V and J ends lost 2 bases and 12 bases respectively, with 14 bases between them. There are 12 residues in the CDR3. The CDR3 DNA follows: TGTGCCAGCAGTTTACGTCGGGGAAGTCTGTACTTC. This sequence encodes CASSLRRGSLYF.

This clonotype was detected only a few times. The genes are TRBV10-3 and TRBJ1-1; D unresolved. This CDR3 region has 12 residues. CDR1 ENHRY and CDR2 SYGVKD come from the germline V gene. V lost 5 bases and J lost 1, with 5 bases in between. CDR3 coding DNA: TGTGCCATCAGTTCAAAGAACACTGAAGCTTTCTTT. Its translation: CAISSKNTEAFF.

A few counts support this clonotype. The gene calls are TRBV9 and TRBJ2-4; weak D call: TRBD1 (6 bases). Germline V gene lookup returns CDR1 SGDLS and CDR2 YYNGEE. V shed 2 bases and J shed 7 bases, with 10 bases lying between them. This CDR3 comprises 13 residues. The CDR3 protein is CASSVGARNIQYF. The CDR3, as DNA: TGTGCCAGCAGCGTGGGGGCGAGGAACATTCAGTACTTC.

This clonotype was observed many times. The chain uses TRBV10-3 and TRBJ2-5; tentatively, D is TRBD1 (6 bases). The ends were cut back, 6 bases at V and 2 bases at J, with 10 bases in the middle. This CDR3 region has 13 residues. The germline V gene has CDR1 ENHRY and CDR2 SYGVKD. CDR3 in DNA: TGTGCCATCAGCGGACAGCCTCAAGAGACCCAGTACTTC. Protein product: CAISGQPQETQYF.

This clonotype was recorded a few times. The chain has TRBV12-3 or TRBV12-4 and TRBJ2-1, with D unclear. V gave up 11 bases and J gave up 8 bases, with 19 bases separating them. The CDR3 contains 13 residues. The CDR3 region has the DNA TGTGCCTCGAAGGGCCAGACGACGGATGAGCAGTTCTTC. It specifies CASKGQTTDEQFF.

This clonotype has at least ten counts. This chain uses TRBV29-1 with TRBJ2-1, with TRBD2 identical over 9 bases. Germline V gives CDR1 SQVTM, CDR2 ANQGSEA. The CDR3 has 14 residues. Trimming at V came to 1 base and at J to 7 bases, leaving 5 bases not matched to a gene. The CDR3: CSVEGSGGSNEQFF. The CDR3 bases are TGCAGCGTTGAAGGTAGCGGGGGTAGTAATGAGCAGTTCTTC.

This clonotype was detected only a few times. The gene calls are TRBV7-2 and TRBJ1-3, with D uncertain. The CDR3 sequence is 16 residues long. CDR1 SGHTA and CDR2 FQGNSA come from the germline V gene. Trimming stripped 1 base from V and 0 bases from J, with 10 bases between. DNA for the CDR3: TGTGCCAGCAGCTTAGTAGTGGTGAGCTCTGGAAACACCATATATTTT. It translates to CASSLVVVSSGNTIYF.

The V gene is TRBV5-6, the J gene TRBJ2-5; perhaps D is TRBD1 or TRBD2 (5 bases each). Germline V gives CDR1 SGHDT, CDR2 YYEEEE. There are 15 residues in the CDR3. V was clipped by 5 bases and J by 1 base, with 15 bases between them. CDR3 in DNA: TGTGCCAGCAGTAAGGTCAGGGACCCCCAAGAGACCCAGTACTTC. Amino acids: CASSKVRDPQETQYF.

This clonotype was counted a few times. V and J are TRBV7-9 and TRBJ2-4; D unresolved. This CDR3 contains 13 residues. From germline, CDR1 is SEHNR and CDR2 FQNEAQ (reference sequence). Trimming took off 3 bases at V and 6 bases at J, with 9 bases between the two ends. As DNA, the CDR3 is TGTGCCAGCAGCTTCCCAGGCGGAAACATTCAGTACTTC. Amino acid sequence: CASSFPGGNIQYF.

This clonotype came up many times. The chain links TRBV7-9 to TRBJ1-2, with D hard to call. Per the germline V gene, CDR1 is SEHNR and CDR2 is FQNEAQ (reference sequence). With 1 base removed from V and 6 bases from J, the gap between germline ends came to 9 bases. This CDR3 contains 13 residues. The CDR3 protein is CASSLERTDGYTF. The DNA for the CDR3 is TGTGCCAGCAGCTTAGAACGTACCGATGGCTACACCTTC. Full variable domain (remainder filled in from reference TRBV7-9 and TRBJ1-2): DTGVSQNPRHKITKRGQNVTFRCDPISEHNRLYWYRQTLGQGPEFLTYFQNEAQLEKSRLLSDRFSAERPKGSFSTLEIQRTEQGDSAMYLCASSLERTDGYTFGSGTRLTVV.

The chain carries TRBV12-3 or TRBV12-4 and TRBJ1-2; D gene uncertain. This CDR3 is 13 amino acids long. V dropped 5 bases and J dropped 8 bases, with 15 bases sitting between them. The CDR3 reads CASSPDARLGYTF. As DNA, the CDR3 is TGTGCCAGCAGTCCCGACGCCCGACTCGGCTACACCTTC.

This clonotype was seen repeatedly, ten times or more. CDR3 amino acids: CASSYGADYPNRDTQYF. In DNA, the CDR3 is TGCGCCAGCAGCTACGGGGCGGACTACCCCAATCGGGATACGCAGTATTTT. The rearrangement joins TRBV5-1 to TRBJ2-3; D perhaps matches TRBD2 (6 bases). V gave up 3 bases and J gave up 6 bases, with 23 bases separating them. Germline assignment: CDR1 SGHRS and CDR2 YFSETQ. The CDR3 totals 17 residues.

This clonotype appeared a few times. The chain recombines TRBV12-3 or TRBV12-4 with TRBJ1-3, with D possibly being TRBD1 (5 bases). The CDR3 extends over 14 amino acids. V shed 3 bases and J shed 4 bases, with 10 bases lying between them. The CDR3 sequence: CASSFGAAGNTIYF. CDR3 coding DNA: TGTGCCAGCAGTTTTGGGGCGGCGGGAAACACCATATATTTT.

This clonotype has more than one count but fewer than ten. This chain connects TRBV7-9 to TRBJ1-6; 7 bases match TRBD1. Germline-derived CDR1 and CDR2 are SEHNR and FQNEAQ (reference sequence). The V gene end was trimmed by 4 bases and the J gene end by 10 bases; junction bases not matched to a gene: 13. The CDR3 runs to 16 residues. DNA for the CDR3: TGTGCCAGCAGCTCTGCTAGACAGGGAGAAGAGTCACCCCTCCACTTT. It yields the protein CASSSARQGEESPLHF.

V usage is TRBV7-9 and J usage is TRBJ2-7; the match to TRBD1 covers 8 bases. V lost 3 bases to trimming and J lost 7 bases; unmatched junction nucleotides: 8. Looked up from germline, CDR1 is SEHNR and CDR2 is FQNEAQ (reference sequence). The CDR3 is made up of 14 amino acids. The CDR3 sequence: CASSFQQGAREQYF. The CDR3 DNA sequence: TGTGCCAGCAGCTTTCAGCAGGGGGCGAGGGAGCAGTACTTC.

The table lists this clonotype with many counts. J is TRBJ1-3 and V is TRBV10-2; perhaps TRBD1 as D (6 bases). Trimming removed 6 bases from V and 1 base from J, with 16 bases in between. The germline V gene encodes CDR1 WSHSY and CDR2 SAAADI. The CDR3 extends over 16 amino acids. In DNA, the CDR3 is TGCGCCAGCAGGGACAGCTCGGGGGGGTCTGGAAACACCATATATTTT. As protein: CASRDSSGGSGNTIYF.

Details on this clonotype: This sequence may be a read error, since a much larger clone differs from it by one base. The gene calls are TRBV5-1 and TRBJ2-3; no reliable D call. This CDR3 is built from 16 residues. Germline V gives CDR1 SGHRS, CDR2 YFSETQ. The DNA for the CDR3 is TGCGCCAGCAGCTTGGCCGAACCAACTTACCCAGATACGCGGTATTTT. The encoded protein is CASSLAEPTYPDTRYF. Looking up the rest from reference TRBV5-1 and TRBJ2-3 gives the full variable domain: KAGVTQTPRYLIKTRGQQVTLSCSPISGHRSVSWYQQTPGQGLQFLFEYFSETQRNKGNFPGRFSGRQFSNSRSEMNVSTLELGDSALYLCASSLAEPTYPDTRYFGPGTRLTVL.